Presented here are 31 T cell receptor beta chains from one specimen sequenced in a study of cytomegalovirus exposure and HLA in healthy donors. PCR amplification relied on 60 Vbeta primers (plus 13 Jbeta primers). The table came from immunoSEQ multiplex PCR; TCRdb's copy has only in-frame clones and leaves some out. The sample lists some 120,000 clones, under 85% occurring once. The sequenced material came from PBMCs. The source of these receptors is a man in his forties in good health and CMV-seropositive.

The J gene is TRBJ2-7, the V gene TRBV5-4, with D perhaps matching TRBD2 (6 bases). The ends were cut back, 4 bases at V and 2 bases at J, with 19 bases in the middle. This CDR3 contains 16 residues. In germline, CDR1 is SGHNT, CDR2 YYREEE (reference sequence). The CDR3 sequence: CASSPRGAGNTYEQYF. The CDR3, as DNA: TGTGCCAGCAGCCCCCGCGGGGCAGGGAATACCTACGAGCAGTACTTC.

V usage is TRBV9 and J usage is TRBJ2-3; 10 nucleotides agree with TRBD2. The germline CDR1 and CDR2 sequences are SGDLS and YYNGEE. Trimming at V came to 0 bases and at J to 3 bases, leaving 4 bases not matched to a gene. The CDR3 is 16 amino acids. CDR3 loop: CASSVAAGGKTDTQYF. The DNA of the CDR3 is TGTGCCAGCAGCGTAGCAGCGGGGGGGAAAACAGATACGCAGTATTTT. Full variable domain (missing parts from reference TRBV9 and TRBJ2-3): DSGVTQTPKHLITATGQRVTLRCSPRSGDLSVYWYQQSLDQGLQFLIQYYNGEERAKGNILERFSAQQFPDLHSELNLSSLELGDSALYFCASSVAAGGKTDTQYFGPGTRLTVL.

This chain joins TRBV4-3 and TRBJ2-3; a weak D match, TRBD2 (6 bases). The V gene's germline CDR1 is LGHNA and CDR2 YSLEER. Trimming removed 2 bases at V and 5 bases at J, with 8 bases between. The CDR3 is 13 amino acids. The CDR3 coding sequence is TGCGCCAGCAGCCAATGGGGGGAAGATACGCAGTATTTT. It specifies CASSQWGEDTQYF.

The V and J genes are TRBV18 and TRBJ2-7; 7 nucleotides line up with TRBD1. Trimming cost V 6 bases and J 2 bases; bases outside gene matches: 1. CDR3 length: 12 residues. Germline V gene sequence: CDR1 KGHSH, CDR2 LQKENI. The CDR3 nucleotides are TGTGCCAGCTCGGGGACAGCCTACGAGCAGTACTTC. Translating gives CASSGTAYEQYF. Drawing the rest from reference TRBV18 and TRBJ2-7, the complete variable domain is NAGVMQNPRHLVRRRGQEARLRCSPMKGHSHVYWYRQLPEEGLKFMVYLQKENIIDESGMPKERFSAEFPKEGPSILRIQQVVRGDSAAYFCASSGTAYEQYFGPGTRLTVT.

This chain's CDR3 is CASSRDRTATNEKLFF. The CDR3 DNA sequence: TGTGCCAGCAGCCGAGACAGGACGGCAACTAATGAAAAACTGTTTTTT. This chain links TRBV27 with TRBJ1-4, with a tentative D call TRBD1 (6 bases). V was clipped by 6 bases and J by 0 bases, with 14 bases between them. The CDR3 loop spans 16 amino acids. Germline assignment: CDR1 MNHEY and CDR2 SMNVEV (reference sequence). Looking up the rest from reference TRBV27 and TRBJ1-4 gives the full variable domain: EAQVTQNPRYLITVTGKKLTVTCSQNMNHEYMSWYRQDPGLGLRQIYYSMNVEVTDKGDVPEGYKVSRKEKRNFPLILESPSPNQTSLYFCASSRDRTATNEKLFFGSGTQLSVL.

The chain has TRBV11-2 and TRBJ2-3, with D perhaps matching TRBD1 (5 bases). V dropped 5 bases and J dropped 2 bases, with 20 bases sitting between them. This CDR3 is 17 amino acids long. The germline V gene encodes CDR1 SGHAT and CDR2 FQNNGV. CDR3 region: CASSPLPRVRATDTQYF. For the CDR3, the DNA is TGTGCCAGCAGCCCCCTCCCTCGGGTCAGGGCCACAGATACGCAGTATTTT. The whole variable domain, filled in from reference TRBV11-2 and TRBJ2-3, reads EAGVAQSPRYKIIEKRQSVAFWCNPISGHATLYWYQQILGQGPKLLIQFQNNGVVDDSQLPKDRFSAERLKGVDSTLKIQPAKLEDSAVYLCASSPLPRVRATDTQYFGPGTRLTVL.

This clone was seen at least ten times. This chain joins TRBV7-9 and TRBJ1-4; 11 bases fit TRBD1. CDR1 and CDR2 (germline): SEHNR, FQNEAQ (reference sequence). Unmatched junction bases numbered 10, after V lost 5 bases and J lost 2 bases. This CDR3 is built from 18 residues. The CDR3 loop is CASSTTDRGLVTNEKLFF. In nucleotides, the CDR3 is TGTGCCAGCAGCACCACGGACAGGGGGCTTGTGACTAATGAAAAACTGTTTTTT. The variable domain in full, completed from reference TRBV7-9 and TRBJ1-4, reads DTGVSQNPRHKITKRGQNVTFRCDPISEHNRLYWYRQTLGQGPEFLTYFQNEAQLEKSRLLSDRFSAERPKGSFSTLEIQRTEQGDSAMYLCASSTTDRGLVTNEKLFFGSGTQLSVL.

The chain links TRBV7-2 to TRBJ1-4, with no clear D. This CDR3 region has 14 residues. Germline V lookup: CDR1 SGHTA, CDR2 FQGNSA. Trimming shortened V by 1 base and J by 4 bases, and 7 bases separated the two germline ends. The CDR3 DNA follows: TGTGCCAGCAGCTTAGGTCAGAATAATGAAAAACTGTTTTTT. This encodes CASSLGQNNEKLFF.

This chain uses TRBV16 with TRBJ2-5; TRBD1 agrees at 9 bases. With 0 bases clipped from V and 4 bases from J, the junction kept 9 bases outside the gene matches. The germline V gene has CDR1 KGHSY and CDR2 FQNENV. The CDR3 sequence is 17 residues long. CDR3 nucleotide sequence: TGTGCCAGCAGCCAATCAGTCGGCGGACAGGGGAGAGAGACCCAGTACTTC. Translation: CASSQSVGGQGRETQYF.

The chain combines TRBV6-1 with TRBJ2-1; a weak D match, TRBD1 (5 bases). Germline V gene data show CDR1 as MNHNS and CDR2 as SASEGT. The CDR3 spans 16 residues. Between the trimmed V and J ends, which lost 4 bases and 2 bases, there was a span of 15 bases. The CDR3, as DNA: TGTGCCAGCAGTGGACCCCAGGGAAGCCCCTACAATGAGCAGTTCTTC. Its protein product is CASSGPQGSPYNEQFF.

Details on this clone: In the same sample, other DNA sequences code for this CDR3. V usage is TRBV18 and J usage is TRBJ1-3, with D possibly matching TRBD1 (6 bases). V lost 3 bases to trimming and J lost 4 bases, with 10 bases between them. The CDR3 consists of 14 residues. CDR1 is KGHSH, CDR2 LQKENI, per germline. This CDR3 reads CASSPRGSGNTIYF. The CDR3 coding sequence is TGTGCCAGCTCACCGAGGGGGTCCGGAAACACCATATATTTT.

This rearrangement joins TRBV5-1 to TRBJ2-5; D is possibly TRBD2 (6 bases). Germline CDR1 and CDR2: SGHRS and YFSETQ. This CDR3 is built from 15 residues. Trimming pared 0 bases from V and 1 base from J, leaving 10 bases between. The CDR3 DNA reads TGCGCCAGCAGCTTGGTTGCGGGGTCCCAAGAGACCCAGTACTTC. Translated: CASSLVAGSQETQYF.

The chain has TRBV6-5 and TRBJ1-5; 7 positions agree with TRBD1. V was clipped by 4 bases and J by 0 bases; unmatched bases: 6. Per germline, CDR1 MNHEY and CDR2 SVGAGI. The CDR3 contains 16 residues. CDR3 nucleotide sequence: TGTGCCAGCAGTTGGGGACAGCCGTATAGCAATCAGCCCCAGCATTTT. Translated, it gives CASSWGQPYSNQPQHF.

The chain links TRBV6-5 to TRBJ1-2; D remains unclear. In germline, CDR1 is MNHEY, CDR2 SVGAGI. The CDR3 loop spans 13 amino acids. Trimming removed 2 bases at V and 7 bases at J, with 11 bases between. CDR3 sequence (DNA): TGTGCCAGCAGTTACGACCGGAGTGGTGGCTACACCTTC. It specifies CASSYDRSGGYTF.

This clone showed up just once. This sequence joins TRBV2 and TRBJ1-3; maybe TRBD1 (6 bases). The CDR3 consists of 11 residues. CDR1 is SNHLY, CDR2 FYNNEI, per germline. Trimming shortened V by 7 bases and J by 8 bases, and 9 bases separated the two germline ends. This CDR3 is CASNPGDTIYF. DNA for the CDR3: TGTGCCAGCAATCCAGGGGACACCATATATTTT.

The V gene is TRBV7-2, the J gene TRBJ2-1, with 10 positions matching TRBD2. With V trimmed by 1 base and J by 12 bases, 9 bases remained unmatched. The CDR3 sequence is 15 residues long. Germline CDR1 is SGHTA and CDR2 is FQGNSA. CDR3 residues: CASSLGASGGSGQFF. CDR3 bases: TGTGCCAGCAGCTTAGGGGCTAGCGGGGGATCGGGGCAGTTCTTC.

The chain joins TRBV15 to TRBJ1-2; TRBD1 might be the D (5 bases). The CDR3 sequence is 14 residues long. Trimming took off 1 base at V and 7 bases at J, with 13 bases between the two ends. The germline CDR1 and CDR2 sequences are LNHNV and YYDKDF (reference sequence). The chain's CDR3 is CATSRGGGRGGYTF. The CDR3 bases are TGTGCCACCAGCAGAGGAGGAGGGAGGGGTGGCTACACCTTC.

The chain couples TRBV29-1 to TRBJ2-1; D not resolved. The germline gives CDR1 SQVTM, CDR2 ANQGSEA. Trimming removed 2 bases at V and 3 bases at J, with 2 bases between. This CDR3 contains 11 residues. The CDR3: CSVEYYNEQFF. The CDR3 DNA follows: TGCAGCGTTGAATACTACAATGAGCAGTTCTTC.

Only a few counts were recorded for this clone. The chain links TRBV2 to TRBJ2-2, with 7 bases lining up with TRBD1. V shed 9 bases, J shed 2 bases, and the junction held 3 bases outside the gene matches. CDR1 SNHLY and CDR2 FYNNEI come from the germline V gene. The CDR3 has 13 amino acids. The CDR3 bases are TGTGCCAGACGGGACAGAAACACCGGGGAGCTGTTTTTT. Translated, it gives CARRDRNTGELFF.

This sequence joins TRBV5-8 and TRBJ1-5, with 8 nucleotides matching TRBD1. Germline-derived CDR1 and CDR2 are SGHTS and YDEGEE. The J segment lost 0 bases and the V segment lost 1 base, leaving 6 bases of the junction unmatched. The CDR3 is 17 amino acids. CDR3 in amino acids: CASSLMSGGFSNQPQHF. DNA for the CDR3: TGTGCCAGCAGCTTGATGTCAGGGGGCTTTAGCAATCAGCCCCAGCATTTT.

The chain couples TRBV7-2 to TRBJ2-1; D is unresolved. From germline, CDR1 is SGHTA and CDR2 FQGNSA. This CDR3 is built from 15 residues. V gave up 7 bases and J gave up 0 bases, with 13 bases separating them. The CDR3, as DNA: TGTGCCAGCATCGTTCAAAGAGGCTCCTACAATGAGCAGTTCTTC. Amino acids: CASIVQRGSYNEQFF.

The chain recombines TRBV7-3 with TRBJ1-6, with 8 bases fitting TRBD1. This CDR3 is 14 amino acids long. With 4 bases clipped from V and 7 bases from J, the junction kept 3 bases outside the gene matches. The germline V gene encodes CDR1 SGHTA and CDR2 FQGTGA. CDR3 loop: CASSSTGANSPLHF. The CDR3 bases are TGTGCCAGCAGCTCGACAGGGGCAAATTCACCCCTCCACTTT.

CDR3 nucleotides: TGTGCCAGCAGCTTAGCCCAGCGAAATTCACCCCTCCACTTT. Protein sequence: CASSLAQRNSPLHF. This rearrangement joins TRBV7-8 to TRBJ1-6; unclear D gene. V was shortened by 0 bases and J by 7 bases, with 7 bases between the two germline ends. Per the germline V gene, CDR1 is SGHVS and CDR2 is FQNEAQ. The CDR3 covers 14 residues.

The gene calls are TRBV5-8 and TRBJ1-5, with 9 nucleotides matching TRBD1. The V gene end was trimmed by 3 bases and the J gene end by 0 bases; junction bases not matched to a gene: 7. The CDR3 runs to 17 residues. Per germline, CDR1 SGHTS and CDR2 YDEGEE. The CDR3 DNA reads TGTGCCAGCAGCTGGGGACAGGGACTTGATAGCAATCAGCCCCAGCATTTT. Residues: CASSWGQGLDSNQPQHF.

This clone was counted once. This sequence joins TRBV18 and TRBJ1-5; no firm D call. CDR1 and CDR2 from the germline V gene are KGHSH and LQKENI. Deletions cut 1 base from V and 1 base from J, with 14 bases between. The CDR3 is made up of 17 amino acids. The CDR3 DNA reads TGTGCCAGCTCACCACAGGGAGAGGGCATGAGCAATCAGCCCCAGCATTTT. Its protein product is CASSPQGEGMSNQPQHF.

The rearrangement joins TRBV2 to TRBJ2-3; 7 positions match TRBD2. Losses at the gene ends were 10 bases for V and 1 base for J; bases not matched to a gene: 14. From germline, CDR1 is SNHLY and CDR2 FYNNEI. CDR3 length equals 16 residues. The CDR3 coding sequence is TGTGCCACCCGGGCAGTATTGGGAGGGGGCACAGATACGCAGTATTTT. Translation: CATRAVLGGGTDTQYF.

The CDR3 here is CASSSLWQGPLAKNIQYF. In DNA form, the CDR3 reads TGTGCCAGCAGCTCCCTGTGGCAGGGCCCTTTAGCCAAAAACATTCAGTACTTC. The chain joins TRBV7-9 to TRBJ2-4; D might be TRBD1 (5 bases). The CDR3 consists of 18 residues. Germline lookup yields CDR1 SEHNR and CDR2 FQNEAQ (reference sequence). With 4 bases removed from V and 0 bases from J, the gap between germline ends came to 19 bases.

The V gene is TRBV18, the J gene TRBJ2-3; 8 positions match TRBD1. The germline CDR1 and CDR2 sequences are KGHSH and LQKENI. V was clipped by 5 bases and J by 1 base; unmatched bases: 8. The CDR3 has 16 residues. In DNA form, the CDR3 reads TGTGCCAGCTCATCCCGACAGGGGACCCGCACAGATACGCAGTATTTT. This codes for CASSSRQGTRTDTQYF.

There are a few counts of this clone. The J gene is TRBJ1-5, the V gene TRBV25-1, with D possibly matching TRBD1 (5 bases). Germline CDR1 MGHDK, CDR2 SYGVNS. The CDR3 spans 14 residues. The germline V and J ends were trimmed by 5 bases and 1 base, with 9 bases remaining between them. The CDR3 reads CASSPGVSNQPQHF. The CDR3 nucleotides read TGTGCCAGCAGTCCGGGGGTGAGCAATCAGCCCCAGCATTTT. Full variable domain (rest looked up from reference TRBV25-1 and TRBJ1-5): EADIYQTPRYLVIGTGKKITLECSQTMGHDKMYWYQQDPGMELHLIHYSYGVNSTEKGDLSSESTVSRIRTEHFPLTLESARPSHTSQYLCASSPGVSNQPQHFGDGTRLSIL.

The chain joins TRBV15 to TRBJ1-5; D is possibly TRBD1 (6 bases). The CDR3 is made up of 20 amino acids. V lost 0 bases to trimming and J lost 8 bases, with 29 bases between them. Per germline, CDR1 LNHNV and CDR2 YYDKDF (reference sequence). This chain's CDR3 is CATSRDYGEARGGGREPQHF. In nucleotides, the CDR3 is TGTGCCACCAGCAGAGATTATGGGGAGGCCAGAGGGGGTGGGAGGGAGCCCCAGCATTTT.

The V call is TRBV19, the J call TRBJ2-7, with TRBD1 identical over 7 bases. V lost 4 bases, J lost 0 bases, and 3 bases stayed unmatched. Per germline, CDR1 LNHDA and CDR2 SQIVND (reference sequence). The CDR3 runs 14 residues. CDR3 in amino acids: CASSNGDSSYEQYF. The DNA for the CDR3 is TGTGCCAGTAGTAACGGGGACAGCTCCTACGAGCAGTACTTC.